One and the same sample provided the 27 T cell receptor beta chains below, sequenced in a study of blood T cell repertoires in COVID-19. Sequencing was performed with immunoSEQ multiplex PCR; in TCRdb, only in-frame clones are kept and a portion is missing. The sample carries a few hundred thousand clones, 88% recorded once. Sequencing used PBMCs or T cells enriched from blood (not recorded which). These receptors were collected from a woman aged 25 to 45 who had recovered from COVID-19.

CDR3 bases: TGTGCCACCAGTGACATCCCTAGGGCAGCTGGAGGTGCCGGGGAGCTGTTTTTT. The encoded protein is CATSDIPRAAGGAGELFF. This chain joins TRBV24-1 and TRBJ2-2, with D perhaps TRBD2 (5 bases). The CDR3 covers 18 residues. V dropped 4 bases and J dropped 6 bases, with 23 bases sitting between them. Per germline, CDR1 KGHDR and CDR2 SFDVKD.

V usage is TRBV7-9 and J usage is TRBJ2-3, with TRBD2 as a possible D gene (5 bases). Trimming took off 1 base at V and 0 bases at J, with 8 bases between the two ends. The CDR3 length is 15 residues. Germline V gene data show CDR1 as SEHNR and CDR2 as FQNEAQ (reference sequence). The CDR3: CASSLGGPSTDTQYF. Written as DNA, the CDR3 is TGTGCCAGCAGCTTAGGAGGGCCGAGCACAGATACGCAGTATTTT.

This clone was seen a handful of times. The chain carries TRBV7-2 and TRBJ2-1; TRBD2 aligns across 9 bases. CDR3 length: 14 amino acids. Germline lookup yields CDR1 SGHTA and CDR2 FQGNSA. V lost 5 bases to trimming and J lost 5 bases; unmatched junction nucleotides: 4. This CDR3 reads CASSLAGGDNEQFF. Written as DNA, the CDR3 is TGTGCCAGCAGCCTCGCGGGGGGGGACAATGAGCAGTTCTTC. Full variable domain (missing parts from reference TRBV7-2 and TRBJ2-1): GAGVSQSPSNKVTEKGKDVELRCDPISGHTALYWYRQSLGQGLEFLIYFQGNSAPDKSGLPSDRFSAERTGGSVSTLTIQRTQQEDSAVYLCASSLAGGDNEQFFGPGTRLTVL.

V usage is TRBV6-2 or TRBV6-3 and J usage is TRBJ1-5; TRBD1 matches 7 bases. The CDR3 has 14 amino acids. CDR1 and CDR2 (germline): MNHEY, SVGEGT. J was trimmed by 4 bases and V by 4 bases; bases with no gene match: 4. The CDR3 bases are TGTGCCAGCAGTTCCAGGGACAGTAATCAGCCCCAGCATTTT. It encodes CASSSRDSNQPQHF.

This sequence joins TRBV4-1 and TRBJ2-7; D is uncertain. CDR3 length equals 15 residues. Germline CDR1 MGHRA, CDR2 YSYEKL. V shed 0 bases and J shed 6 bases, with 15 bases lying between them. The CDR3 sequence is CASSQDFPGAGEQYF. The CDR3 nucleotides read TGCGCCAGCAGCCAAGATTTTCCCGGAGCCGGCGAGCAGTACTTC.

The rearrangement links TRBV7-3 to TRBJ2-6; D remains unclear. Germline loops: CDR1 SGHTA, CDR2 FQGTGA. The CDR3 has 15 residues. The ends were cut back, 2 bases at V and 1 base at J, with 6 bases in the middle. The CDR3 DNA is TGTGCCAGCAGCTTAGCTACTTCTGGGGCCAACGTCCTGACTTTC. Its protein is CASSLATSGANVLTF.

CDR3 sequence (DNA): TGTGCCACCAGCAAGGGGGACATTCAGTACTTC. Translation: CATSKGDIQYF. The V gene is TRBV24-1, the J gene TRBJ2-4, with D tentatively TRBD1 (6 bases). This CDR3 has 11 residues. With 7 bases removed from V and 8 bases from J, the gap between germline ends came to 8 bases. CDR1 and CDR2 from the germline V gene are KGHDR and SFDVKD.

The count of this clone is one. V usage is TRBV7-2 and J usage is TRBJ2-5, with 10 positions matching TRBD2. Trimming at V came to 1 base and at J to 13 bases, leaving 15 bases not matched to a gene. The CDR3 totals 16 residues. CDR1 is SGHTA and CDR2 is FQGNSA in the germline V gene. The CDR3 sequence: CASSLDNSGGPPGRYF. The CDR3 nucleotides are TGTGCCAGCAGCTTAGATAATAGCGGGGGGCCTCCAGGCCGGTACTTC. The variable domain in full, with the rest retrieved from reference TRBV7-2 and TRBJ2-5, is GAGVSQSPSNKVTEKGKDVELRCDPISGHTALYWYRQSLGQGLEFLIYFQGNSAPDKSGLPSDRFSAERTGGSVSTLTIQRTQQEDSAVYLCASSLDNSGGPPGRYFGPGTRLLVL.

CDR3 DNA: TGCGCCAGCAGCTTGGTTCCTAGCGGGAGTCTCTACGAGCAGTACTTC. Protein sequence: CASSLVPSGSLYEQYF. V is TRBV5-1 and J is TRBJ2-7, with TRBD2 identical over 10 bases. Trimming removed 0 bases from V and 3 bases from J; junction bases left unmatched: 6. CDR3 length: 16 residues. From germline, CDR1 is SGHRS and CDR2 YFSETQ.

The chain employs TRBV12-3 or TRBV12-4 and TRBJ1-2, with D perhaps matching TRBD1 (6 bases). The V gene lost 3 bases and the J gene lost 8 bases, with 13 bases spanning the gap. CDR3 length equals 13 residues. CDR3 nucleotides: TGTGCCAGCAGTTTGGCGCCAGGGGAAGGCTACACCTTC. Its protein is CASSLAPGEGYTF.

The chain couples TRBV29-1 to TRBJ2-5; D remains unclear. Per the germline V gene, CDR1 is SQVTM and CDR2 is ANQGSEA. The V end was cut by 5 bases, the J end by 1 base, with 14 bases between. The CDR3 runs 14 residues. As DNA, the CDR3 is TGCAGCGTTTCTCACACCAGCGCCCAAGAGACCCAGTACTTC. It specifies CSVSHTSAQETQYF. Drawing the rest from reference TRBV29-1 and TRBJ2-5, the complete variable domain is SAVISQKPSRDICQRGTSLTIQCQVDSQVTMMFWYRQQPGQSLTLIATANQGSEATYESGFVIDKFPISRPNLTFSTLTVSNMSPEDSSIYLCSVSHTSAQETQYFGPGTRLLVL.

The J gene is TRBJ1-3, the V gene TRBV30, with D perhaps matching TRBD1 (5 bases). V was trimmed by 2 bases and J by 1 base, leaving 12 bases between them. The CDR3 has 15 amino acids. Germline assignment: CDR1 GTSNPN and CDR2 SVGIG (reference sequence). This CDR3 reads CAWSFGAVSGNTIYF. CDR3 in DNA: TGTGCCTGGAGTTTTGGGGCGGTTTCTGGAAACACCATATATTTT.

V is TRBV10-3 and J is TRBJ2-5, with TRBD1 matching over 7 bases. The CDR3 is 15 residues long. With 5 bases clipped from V and 2 bases from J, the junction kept 8 bases outside the gene matches. The germline V gene has CDR1 ENHRY and CDR2 SYGVKD. Written as DNA, the CDR3 is TGTGCCATCAGTAGTATCACAGGGGCTCAAGAGACCCAGTACTTC. Its translation: CAISSITGAQETQYF.

The V and J genes are TRBV19 and TRBJ2-1; 11 bases align to TRBD1. This CDR3 has 14 amino acids. From germline, CDR1 is LNHDA and CDR2 SQIVND (reference sequence). With 5 bases clipped from V and 15 bases from J, the junction kept 12 bases outside the gene matches. CDR3 region: CASSPNPGDRGWFF. The DNA for the CDR3 is TGTGCCAGTAGTCCAAATCCAGGGGACAGGGGGTGGTTCTTC. Full variable domain (missing parts from reference TRBV19 and TRBJ2-1): DGGITQSPKYLFRKEGQNVTLSCEQNLNHDAMYWYRQDPGQGLRLIYYSQIVNDFQKGDIAEGYSVSREKKESFPLTVTSAQKNPTAFYLCASSPNPGDRGWFFGPGTRLTVL.

This chain links TRBV9 with TRBJ2-1, with TRBD1 as a possible D gene (5 bases). Deletions cut 7 bases from V and 10 bases from J, with 9 bases between. This CDR3 has 10 residues. CDR1 and CDR2 from the germline V gene are SGDLS and YYNGEE. In DNA, the CDR3 is TGTGCCAGCGGGGCCCGGGAGCAGTTCTTC. Its protein product is CASGAREQFF.

V usage is TRBV30 and J usage is TRBJ1-1; 7 bases agree with TRBD1. V lost 4 bases and J lost 0; bases outside the gene matches: 5. This CDR3 region has 14 residues. The V gene's germline CDR1 is GTSNPN and CDR2 SVGIG (reference sequence). The CDR3 loop reads CAWTRQGLNTEAFF. Written as DNA, the CDR3 is TGTGCCTGGACCAGACAGGGACTGAACACTGAAGCTTTCTTT.

This clone has only one observation. The chain is built from TRBV2 and TRBJ2-5; D is perhaps TRBD1 (6 bases). V was pared by 0 bases and J by 3 bases, with 8 bases between. There are 14 residues in the CDR3. Germline V gene data show CDR1 as SNHLY and CDR2 as FYNNEI. The CDR3 sequence is CASSEATGKETQYF. For the CDR3, the DNA is TGTGCCAGCAGTGAAGCTACAGGGAAAGAGACCCAGTACTTC. Based on the CDR3 plus reference TRBV2 and TRBJ2-5, the full variable domain is EPEVTQTPSHQVTQMGQEVILRCVPISNHLYFYWYRQILGQKVEFLVSFYNNEISEKSEIFDDQFSVERPDGSNFTLKIRSTKLEDSAMYFCASSEATGKETQYFGPGTRLLVL.

The chain combines TRBV12-5 with TRBJ2-3; D is undetermined. The CDR3 totals 11 residues. The V end lost 6 bases, the J end lost 2 bases, and 3 bases lay between the germline ends. Germline V lookup: CDR1 LGHNT, CDR2 FRNRAP. As DNA, the CDR3 is TGTGCTAGTGGCCTCACAGATACGCAGTATTTT. Its protein product is CASGLTDTQYF.

This clone was seen only once. This sequence joins TRBV9 and TRBJ2-7; 14 nucleotides align to TRBD2. CDR1 is SGDLS and CDR2 is YYNGEE in the germline V gene. Germline trimming cut 4 bases from V and 2 bases from J; bases unmatched to any gene: 11. The length of the CDR3 is 18 residues. This chain's CDR3 is CASSTGTSGRGKTYEQYF. CDR3 nucleotide sequence: TGTGCCAGCAGCACCGGGACTAGCGGGAGAGGGAAGACCTACGAGCAGTACTTC.

The rearrangement links TRBV3-1 (or the pseudogene TRBV3-2) to TRBJ1-5; no reliable D call. The CDR3 is 15 residues long. Germline V gene data show CDR1 as LGHDT and CDR2 as YNNKEL (reference sequence). The V gene lost 6 bases and the J gene lost 8 bases, with 20 bases spanning the gap. This CDR3 is CASSQSEGGREPQHF. The CDR3 DNA reads as TGTGCCAGCAGTCAATCGGAGGGAGGGAGGGAGCCCCAGCATTTT.

This chain joins TRBV11-2 and TRBJ1-6; D ambiguous. V was pared by 5 bases and J by 8 bases, with 7 bases between. Germline assignment: CDR1 SGHAT and CDR2 FQNNGV. This CDR3 has 12 residues. This CDR3 is CASSPSYSPLHF. The CDR3 DNA reads TGTGCCAGCAGCCCCTCGTATTCACCCCTCCACTTT.

This chain joins TRBV4-3 and TRBJ1-4, with D perhaps matching TRBD1 (6 bases). V was cut by 3 bases and J by 4 bases, with 12 bases left in between. The germline CDR1 and CDR2 sequences are LGHNA and YSLEER. CDR3 size: 15 residues. CDR3 loop: CASSQTGALNEKLFF. For the CDR3, the DNA is TGCGCCAGCAGCCAGACAGGAGCCCTTAATGAAAAACTGTTTTTT.

The gene calls are TRBV7-2 and TRBJ1-3, with 7 bases fitting TRBD1. The CDR3 runs 19 residues. V was pared by 5 bases and J by 0 bases, with 16 bases of the junction left unmatched. From germline, CDR1 is SGHTA and CDR2 FQGNSA. In DNA form, the CDR3 reads TGTGCCAGCAGCAAAACTCGGACAGGCCCACTGAGCTCTGGAAACACCATATATTTT. Translated, it gives CASSKTRTGPLSSGNTIYF.

Only a few counts were recorded for this clone. The chain combines TRBV7-2 with TRBJ1-1; D perhaps matches TRBD1 (5 bases). Deletions cut 5 bases from V and 10 bases from J, with 11 bases between. In germline, CDR1 is SGHTA, CDR2 FQGNSA. The CDR3 is made up of 11 amino acids. Written as DNA, the CDR3 is TGTGCCAGCAGCCAGGGCTCGGGAGCTTTCTTT. This gives the protein CASSQGSGAFF.

This chain uses TRBV5-1 with TRBJ2-1; TRBD2 is a possible D gene (6 bases). CDR3 size: 14 residues. V was cut by 3 bases and J by 3 bases, with 10 bases left in between. Germline V gene data show CDR1 as SGHRS and CDR2 as YFSETQ. The CDR3 region has the DNA TGCGCCAGCAGCTCTCCGGGACTCTACAATGAGCAGTTCTTC. Protein: CASSSPGLYNEQFF.

The chain couples TRBV24-1 to TRBJ1-5; tentatively, D is TRBD1 (6 bases). Trimming took off 3 bases at V and 3 bases at J, with 11 bases between the two ends. This CDR3 region has 15 residues. Per germline, CDR1 KGHDR and CDR2 SFDVKD. The DNA of the CDR3 is TGTGCCACCAGTGATGCGGGGGGCGACAATCAGCCCCAGCATTTT. This encodes CATSDAGGDNQPQHF.

The rearrangement links TRBV5-1 to TRBJ1-1, with TRBD1 as a possible D gene (6 bases). Germline V gene sequence: CDR1 SGHRS, CDR2 YFSETQ. Trimming removed 6 bases at V and 0 bases at J, with 12 bases between. This CDR3 spans 14 amino acids. The CDR3 protein is CASMQGLLNTEAFF. The CDR3, as DNA: TGCGCCAGCATGCAGGGGTTATTGAACACTGAAGCTTTCTTT.